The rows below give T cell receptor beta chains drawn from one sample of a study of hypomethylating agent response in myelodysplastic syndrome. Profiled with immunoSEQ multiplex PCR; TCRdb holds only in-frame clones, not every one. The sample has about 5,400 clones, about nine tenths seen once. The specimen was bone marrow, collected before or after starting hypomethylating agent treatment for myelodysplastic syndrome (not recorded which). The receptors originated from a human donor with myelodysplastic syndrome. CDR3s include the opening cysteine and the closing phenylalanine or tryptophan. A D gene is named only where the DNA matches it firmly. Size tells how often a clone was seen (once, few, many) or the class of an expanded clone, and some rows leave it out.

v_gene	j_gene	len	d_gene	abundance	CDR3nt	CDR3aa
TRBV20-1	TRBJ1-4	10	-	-	TGCAGTGCTGCTCAGGAAAAACTGTTTTTT	CSAAQEKLFF
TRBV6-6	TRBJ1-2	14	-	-	TGTGCCAGCAGACAGGGTGAATCCCTATATGGCTACACCTTC	CASRQGESLYGYTF
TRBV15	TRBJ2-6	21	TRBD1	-	TGTGCCACCAGCAGAGATCGGGCTCGACAGGGTGTGATCTCTGGGGCCAACGTCCTGACTTTC	CATSRDRARQGVISGANVLTF
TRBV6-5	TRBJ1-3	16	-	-	TGTGCCAGCAGTTACTCAAGTCCGGGCTCTGGAAACACCATATATTTT	CASSYSSPGSGNTIYF
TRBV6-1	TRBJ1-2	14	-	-	TGTGCCAGCAGTGAAGGGGTTAGGGGGGGTGGCTACACCTTC	CASSEGVRGGGYTF
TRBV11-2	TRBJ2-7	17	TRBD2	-	TGTGCCAGCAGCTTTACACGGACTAGCGGGATGTCCTACGAGCAGTACTTC	CASSFTRTSGMSYEQYF
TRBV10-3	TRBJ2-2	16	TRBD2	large	TGTGCCATCAGTTTCCCTAGCGGGGTGAACACCGGGGAGCTGTTTTTT	CAISFPSGVNTGELFF
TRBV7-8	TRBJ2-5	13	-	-	TGTGCCAGCAGCTTAGTATATGGGGAGACCCAGTACTTC	CASSLVYGETQYF
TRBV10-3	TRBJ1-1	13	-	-	TGTGCCATCAGTGAGATTGGAGCAGTGGAAGCTTTCTTT	CAISEIGAVEAFF
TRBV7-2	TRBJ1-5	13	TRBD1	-	TGTGCCAGCAGCATCAACAGGGGTCAGCCCCAGCATTTT	CASSINRGQPQHF
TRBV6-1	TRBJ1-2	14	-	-	TGTGCCAGCAGTGCCCAGACAGGCAGGTATGGCTACACCTTC	CASSAQTGRYGYTF
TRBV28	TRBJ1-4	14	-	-	TGTGCCAGCAGTTCAGGTTCAACTAATGAAAAACTGTTTTTT	CASSSGSTNEKLFF
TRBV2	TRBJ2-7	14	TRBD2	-	TGTGCCAGTAAGGCGACTAGCGGGGCCTACGAGCAGTACTTC	CASKATSGAYEQYF
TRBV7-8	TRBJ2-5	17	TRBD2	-	TGTGCCAGCAGCTTGACTAGCGGGGGCCCGAACCAAGAGACCCAGTACTTC	CASSLTSGGPNQETQYF
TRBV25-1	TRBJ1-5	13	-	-	TGTGCCAGCAGTGAAGGGGGTGGTCAGCCCCAGCATTTT	CASSEGGGQPQHF
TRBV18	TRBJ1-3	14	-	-	TGTGCCAGCTCACCGGGGGCCTCTGGAAACACCATATATTTT	CASSPGASGNTIYF
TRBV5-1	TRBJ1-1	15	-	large	TGCGCCAGCAGCTCTCTAGGGCAGGGGAACACTGAAGCTTTCTTT	CASSSLGQGNTEAFF
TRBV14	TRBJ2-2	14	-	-	TGTGCCAGCAGCCTGCAATTGGGTACCGGGGAGCTGTTTTTT	CASSLQLGTGELFF
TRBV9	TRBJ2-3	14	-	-	TGTGCCAGCAGCAAAAAGGACAGCACAGATACGCAGTATTTT	CASSKKDSTDTQYF
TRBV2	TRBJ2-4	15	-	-	TGTGCCAGCAGTGAGGGGGGCCGAAAGATAGACATTCAGTACTTC	CASSEGGRKIDIQYF
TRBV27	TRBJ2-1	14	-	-	TGTGCCAGCAGTTCTACCGGGTACGTGGGGAAGCAGTTCTTC	CASSSTGYVGKQFF
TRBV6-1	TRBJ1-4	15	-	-	TGTGCCAGCAGTGACGTTGAACTGACTAATGAAAAACTGTTTTTT	CASSDVELTNEKLFF
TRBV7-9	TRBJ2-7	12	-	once	TGTGCCAGCAGCTTATCAGGGTACGAGCAGTACTTC	CASSLSGYEQYF
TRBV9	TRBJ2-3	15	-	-	TGTGCCAGCAGCCTCGATGGGACCGGCACAGATACGCAGTATTTT	CASSLDGTGTDTQYF
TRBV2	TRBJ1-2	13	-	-	TGTGCCAGCATAGAGGGTCTTGACTATGGCTACACCTTC	CASIEGLDYGYTF
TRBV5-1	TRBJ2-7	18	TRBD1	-	TGCGCCAGCAGCCCGTGGGGACAGCCTAACGCCGGGGCCTACGAGCAGTACTTC	CASSPWGQPNAGAYEQYF
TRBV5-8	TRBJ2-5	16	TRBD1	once	TGTGCCAGCAGCCCGTCGAGCCCCGGACAGGGTGGGACCCAGTACTTC	CASSPSSPGQGGTQYF
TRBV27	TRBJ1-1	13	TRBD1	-	TGTGCCAGCGGGTACAGGGGGGGGACTGAAGCTTTCTTT	CASGYRGGTEAFF
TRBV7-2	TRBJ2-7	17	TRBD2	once	TGTGCCAGCAGCTTTACACGGACTAGCGGGATGTCCTACGAGCAGTACTTC	CASSFTRTSGMSYEQYF
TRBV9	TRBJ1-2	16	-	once	TGTGCCAGCAGCACCACTTCGGGGAGGGCAGGTTATGGCTACACCTTC	CASSTTSGRAGYGYTF
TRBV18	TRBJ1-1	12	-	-	TGTGCCAGCTCACCTACGAACACTGAAGCTTTCTTT	CASSPTNTEAFF
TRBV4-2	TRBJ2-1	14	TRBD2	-	TGTGCCAGCAGCCAAGGGGAGGGGTTGGATGAGCAGTTCTTC	CASSQGEGLDEQFF
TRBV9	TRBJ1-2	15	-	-	TGTGCCAGCAGCGTAGGGGCAGTTGAGATCTATGGCTACACCTTC	CASSVGAVEIYGYTF
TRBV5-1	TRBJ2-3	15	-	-	TGCGCCAGCAGCTTGGAGGATTTTAGCACAGATACGCAGTATTTT	CASSLEDFSTDTQYF
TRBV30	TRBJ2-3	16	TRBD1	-	TGTGCCTGGGGGCTGACTCAGGGACAGCCCACAGATACGCAGTATTTT	CAWGLTQGQPTDTQYF
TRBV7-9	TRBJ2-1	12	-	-	TGTGCCAGCAGCGCCCCATCGAATGAGCAGTTCTTC	CASSAPSNEQFF
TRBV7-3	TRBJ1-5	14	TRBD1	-	TGTGCCAGCAGCTCCTTAGACAGGGATCAGCCCCAGCATTTT	CASSSLDRDQPQHF
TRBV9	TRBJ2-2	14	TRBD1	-	TGTGCCAGCAGCTCCGACAGGGATACCGGGGAGCTGTTTTTT	CASSSDRDTGELFF
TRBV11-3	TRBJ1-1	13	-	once	TGTGCCAGCAGAAAAACAGGGAGCGCTGAAGCTTTCTTT	CASRKTGSAEAFF
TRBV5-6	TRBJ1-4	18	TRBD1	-	TGTGCCAGCAGCTTGCGTTCCGGGACAGGGTTTGGTAATGAAAAACTGTTTTTT	CASSLRSGTGFGNEKLFF
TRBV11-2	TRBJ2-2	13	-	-	TGTGCCAGCAGCTTAGTGAGTTCCGGGGAGCTGTTTTTT	CASSLVSSGELFF
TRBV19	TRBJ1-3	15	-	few	TGTGCCAGTAGCATACAGGGAAGTGCTGGAAACACCATATATTTT	CASSIQGSAGNTIYF
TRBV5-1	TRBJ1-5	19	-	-	TGCGCCAGCAGCCCGGATGGGGGGGCGCAGGGATATAGCAATCAGCCCCAGCATTTT	CASSPDGGAQGYSNQPQHF
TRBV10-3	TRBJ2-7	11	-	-	TGTGCCATCAGTGAGACCCGCGAGCAGTACTTC	CAISETREQYF
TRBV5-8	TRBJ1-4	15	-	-	TGTGCCAGCAGCGCGACAGGAACAACTAATGAAAAACTGTTTTTT	CASSATGTTNEKLFF
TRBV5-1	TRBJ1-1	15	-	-	TGCGCCAGCAGCCGGGACACTAACCTTAACACTGAAGCTTTCTTT	CASSRDTNLNTEAFF
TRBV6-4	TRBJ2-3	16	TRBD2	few	TGTGCCAGCAGTGAAACCAACGCGGGAGGGCCAGATACGCAGTATTTT	CASSETNAGGPDTQYF
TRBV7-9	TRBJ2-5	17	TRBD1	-	TGTGCCAGCAGCTCGCCCCAAGGGACAGGGGGCGCTGAGACCCAGTACTTC	CASSSPQGTGGAETQYF
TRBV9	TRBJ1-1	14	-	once	TGTGCCAGCAGCCTCCGACAAGGGGGGACTGAAGCTTTCTTT	CASSLRQGGTEAFF
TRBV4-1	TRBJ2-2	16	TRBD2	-	TGCGCCAGCAGATCGGGACTAGCGGGACGAACCGGGGAGCTGTTTTTT	CASRSGLAGRTGELFF
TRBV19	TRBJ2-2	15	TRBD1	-	TGTGCCTCTAAGCTAGGACAGGGGACGAACGGGGAGCTGTTTTTT	CASKLGQGTNGELFF
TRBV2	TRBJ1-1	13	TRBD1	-	TGTGCCAGCAAAACAGGGGGAGGGACTGAAGCTTTCTTT	CASKTGGGTEAFF
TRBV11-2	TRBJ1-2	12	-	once	TGTGCCAGCAGCTTAAGTTGGGTCGGGGTAACCTTC	CASSLSWVGVTF
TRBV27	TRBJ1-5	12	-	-	TGTGCCAGCAGCAAACTTAATCAGCCCCAGCATTTT	CASSKLNQPQHF